This T cell receptor beta chain was documented in a study of CXCR3-negative and CXCR3-positive naive CD8 T cells (dated by TCRdb to between 2017 and 2020). With respect to the entire study: In total, about 135 million TRB reads were obtained, or roughly 1.5 +/- 0.3 million reads per library. Data from around 11 donors, pooled across two independent experiments, went into the diversity and physicochemical repertoire analyses. TRBV-TRBJ cluster analysis included naive subsets from a handful of donors and memory cells from 3 donors.

Sequenced using a NextSeq 550. The Human TCR Profiling Kit (MiLaboratory) was used to make UMI-labeled 5' RACE TRB cDNA libraries. The full amount of extracted RNA was used for cDNA synthesis, and the full amount of resulting cDNA was used for PCR amplification. Libraries were prepared in parallel with an identical number of PCR cycles. From the authors' description of their analysis: With a requirement of at least two reads per UMI, MIGEC and MiXCR extracted about 50,000 +/- 10,000 unique UMI-labeled TRB cDNA molecules per library. An average of roughly 40,000 +/- 10,000 functional in-frame TRB CDR3 nucleotide clonotypes without stop codons was found per library. After downsampling to 5000 UMI-labeled TRB molecules per sample, diversity metrics such as normalized Shannon-Wiener and Chao1 were calculated in VDJtools. For the central five CDR3 residues, VDJtools calculated physicochemical properties weighted by clonotype size, namely interaction energy, strength, volume and Kidera factor 4. TCRdb reprocessed the reads, and each CDR3 protein sequence is entered once, without DNA. The V and J calls, along with clone size, are taken from TCRdb and not from the paper's own processing. The sample's records list approximately 98,000 distinct CDR3 sequences. 0.95% to 1.4% of the sample belongs to the ten largest clones.

The CDR3, from cysteine to phenylalanine, totals 15 residues. No DNA sequence is on record. The germline V gene (reference sequence) yields SEHNR for CDR1 and FQNEAQ for CDR2. The investigation overall reported the following: Because surface CD5, which is linked to self-reactivity in mice, was comparable between the naive subsets, TCR interaction strength was also inferred from TRB CDR3 physicochemical properties. Similar TRBV-TRBJ usage was shown by naive CXCR3-negative and CXCR3-positive cells from the same donor, whereas distinct patterns were shown by memory cells. Comparably high repertoire diversity was found in both naive subsets, whereas much lower repertoire diversity was found in memory CD8+ T cells. TRB CDR3s from CXCR3-positive naive cells showed higher hydrophobicity (lower Kidera factor 4), lower energy, and higher strength and volume indices than CXCR3-negative naive cells. Freshly isolated PBMCs were used for most assays because CXCR3 expression went down partially after cryopreservation.

Each CD8+ T cell subset was flow-sorted in triplicate, and 300,000 or so cells per subset were placed directly into RLT lysis buffer. Naive CD8+ T cells were defined stringently as CD45RO-CCR7+CD27+CD95- to exclude memory contaminants. Peripheral blood mononuclear cells were isolated from buffy coats using standard density gradient centrifugation. A FACSAria III was used to flow-sort naive CXCR3-negative and CXCR3-positive CD8+ T cells. Total RNA was extracted from sorted cells with an RNeasy Mini Kit. About this clonotype: Its cognate antigen has yet to be identified.

This clonotype was sampled from a human donor in good health. Some clones in this sample may be carry-over from other donors' samples. The sample taken for sequencing was naive CXCR3+ CD8+ T cells from blood. The cell subset or site label, as the study defines it: CD45RO-CCR7+CD27+CD95- naive CD8+ T cells expressing CXCR3 (TNR3+). The rearrangement joined TRBV7-9 to TRBJ1-5; TCRdb selects TRBD1, and the lack of DNA leaves this call unchecked. The CDR3 in this case is CASSNTGASNQPQHF.